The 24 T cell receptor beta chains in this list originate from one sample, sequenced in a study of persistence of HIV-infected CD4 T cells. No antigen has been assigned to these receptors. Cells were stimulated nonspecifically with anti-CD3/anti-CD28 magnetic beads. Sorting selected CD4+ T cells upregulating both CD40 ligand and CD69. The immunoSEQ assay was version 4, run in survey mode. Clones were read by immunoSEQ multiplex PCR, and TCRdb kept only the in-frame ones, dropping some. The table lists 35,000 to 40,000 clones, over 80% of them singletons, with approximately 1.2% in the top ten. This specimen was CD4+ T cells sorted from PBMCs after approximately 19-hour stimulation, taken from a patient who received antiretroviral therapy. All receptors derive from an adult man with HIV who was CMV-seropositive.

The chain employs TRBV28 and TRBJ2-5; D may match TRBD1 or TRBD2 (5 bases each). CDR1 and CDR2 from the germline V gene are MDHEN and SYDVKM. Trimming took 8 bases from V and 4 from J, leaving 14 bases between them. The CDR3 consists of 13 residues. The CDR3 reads CASRGTSLETQYF. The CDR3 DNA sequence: TGTGCCAGCCGAGGGACCTCCTTAGAGACCCAGTACTTC.

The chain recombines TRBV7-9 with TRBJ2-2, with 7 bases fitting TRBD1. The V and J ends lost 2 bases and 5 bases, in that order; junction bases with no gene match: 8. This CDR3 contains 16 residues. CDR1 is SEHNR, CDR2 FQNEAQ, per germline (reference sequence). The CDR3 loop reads CASSLRPGTVTGELFF. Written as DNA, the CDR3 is TGTGCCAGCAGCTTACGACCCGGGACAGTGACCGGGGAGCTGTTTTTT.

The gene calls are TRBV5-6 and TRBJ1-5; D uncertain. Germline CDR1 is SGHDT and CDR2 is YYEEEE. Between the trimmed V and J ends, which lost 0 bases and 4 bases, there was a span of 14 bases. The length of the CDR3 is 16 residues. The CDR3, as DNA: TGTGCCAGCAGCTTGGGTAGGTCCTCCTTAAATCAGCCCCAGCATTTT. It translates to CASSLGRSSLNQPQHF.

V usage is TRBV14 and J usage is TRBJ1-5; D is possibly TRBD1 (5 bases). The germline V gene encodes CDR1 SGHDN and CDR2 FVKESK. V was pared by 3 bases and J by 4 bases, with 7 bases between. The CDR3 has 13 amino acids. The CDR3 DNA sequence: TGTGCCAGCAGCCAGACAGTAAATCAGCCCCAGCATTTT. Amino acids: CASSQTVNQPQHF.

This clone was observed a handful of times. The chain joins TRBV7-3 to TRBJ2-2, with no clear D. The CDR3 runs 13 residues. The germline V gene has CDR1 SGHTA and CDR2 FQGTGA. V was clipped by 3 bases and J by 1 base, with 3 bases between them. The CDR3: CASSLGNTGELFF. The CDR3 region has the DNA TGTGCCAGCAGCTTGGGGAACACCGGGGAGCTGTTTTTT.

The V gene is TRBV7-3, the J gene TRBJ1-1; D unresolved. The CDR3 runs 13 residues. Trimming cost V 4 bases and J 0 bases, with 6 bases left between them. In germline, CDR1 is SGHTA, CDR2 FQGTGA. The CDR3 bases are TGTGCCAGCAGCTCCAATATGAACACTGAAGCTTTCTTT. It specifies CASSSNMNTEAFF. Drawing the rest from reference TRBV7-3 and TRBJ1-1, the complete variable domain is GAGVSQTPSNKVTEKGKYVELRCDPISGHTALYWYRQSLGQGPEFLIYFQGTGAADDSGLPNDRFFAVRPEGSVSTLKIQRTERGDSAVYLCASSSNMNTEAFFGQGTRLTVV.

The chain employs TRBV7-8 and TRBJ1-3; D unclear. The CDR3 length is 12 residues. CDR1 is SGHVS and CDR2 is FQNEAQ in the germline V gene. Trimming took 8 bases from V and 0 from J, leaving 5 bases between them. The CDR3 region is CASGHSGNTIYF. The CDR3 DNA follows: TGTGCCAGCGGCCACTCTGGAAACACCATATATTTT. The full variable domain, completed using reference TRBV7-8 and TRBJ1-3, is GAGVSQSPRYKVAKRGQDVALRCDPISGHVSLFWYQQALGQGPEFLTYFQNEAQLDKSGLPSDRFFAERPEGSVSTLKIQRTQQEDSAVYLCASGHSGNTIYFGEGSWLTVV.

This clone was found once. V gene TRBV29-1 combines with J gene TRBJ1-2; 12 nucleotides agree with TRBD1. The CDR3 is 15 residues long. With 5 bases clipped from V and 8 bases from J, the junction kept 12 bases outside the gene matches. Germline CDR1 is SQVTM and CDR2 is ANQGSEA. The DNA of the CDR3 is TGCAGCGTTAACCCGCCGGGACAGGGGGCAAACGGCTACACCTTC. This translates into CSVNPPGQGANGYTF.

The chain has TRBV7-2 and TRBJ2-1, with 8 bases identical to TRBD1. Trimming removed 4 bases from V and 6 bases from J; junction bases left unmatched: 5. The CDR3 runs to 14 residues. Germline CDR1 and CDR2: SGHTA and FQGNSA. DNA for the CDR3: TGTGCCAGCAGCTCCGACAGGGGAAGCAATGAGCAGTTCTTC. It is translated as CASSSDRGSNEQFF.

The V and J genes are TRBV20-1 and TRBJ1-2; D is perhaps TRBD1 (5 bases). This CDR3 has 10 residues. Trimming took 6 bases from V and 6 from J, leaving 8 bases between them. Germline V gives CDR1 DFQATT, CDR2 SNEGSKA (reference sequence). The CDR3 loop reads CSAGEDGYTF. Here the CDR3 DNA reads TGCAGTGCAGGGGAGGATGGCTACACCTTC.

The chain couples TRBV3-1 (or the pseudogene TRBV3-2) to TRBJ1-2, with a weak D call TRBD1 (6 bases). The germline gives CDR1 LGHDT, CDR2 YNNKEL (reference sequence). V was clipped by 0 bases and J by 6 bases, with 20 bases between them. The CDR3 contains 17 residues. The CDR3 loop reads CASSQEGMKRGGNGYTF. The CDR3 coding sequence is TGTGCCAGCAGCCAAGAGGGGATGAAGAGGGGGGGAAATGGCTACACCTTC.

The CDR3, as DNA: TGTGCCAGCAGTCCTTGGGGGAGGCAAGAGACCCAGTACTTC. This encodes CASSPWGRQETQYF. This sequence joins TRBV5-4 and TRBJ2-5, with a tentative D call TRBD2 (6 bases). This CDR3 has 14 residues. Per the germline V gene, CDR1 is SGHNT and CDR2 is YYREEE (reference sequence). Deletions cut 5 bases from V and 2 bases from J, with 13 bases between. The whole variable domain, remainder taken from reference TRBV5-4 and TRBJ2-5, is ETGVTQSPTHLIKTRGQQVTLRCSSQSGHNTVSWYQQALGQGPQFIFQYYREEENGRGNFPPRFSGLQFPNYSSELNVNALELDDSALYLCASSPWGRQETQYFGPGTRLLVL.

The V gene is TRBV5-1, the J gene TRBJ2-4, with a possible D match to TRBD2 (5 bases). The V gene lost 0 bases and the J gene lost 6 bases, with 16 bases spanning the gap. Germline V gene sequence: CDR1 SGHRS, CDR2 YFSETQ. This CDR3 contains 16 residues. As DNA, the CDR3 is TGCGCCAGCAGCTTGGCCGCGGGCCTAGCTCCAAACATTCAGTACTTC. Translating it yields CASSLAAGLAPNIQYF.

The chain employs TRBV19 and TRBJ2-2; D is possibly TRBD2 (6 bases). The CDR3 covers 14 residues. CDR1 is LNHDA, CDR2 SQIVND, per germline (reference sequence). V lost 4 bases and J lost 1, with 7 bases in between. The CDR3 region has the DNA TGTGCCAGTAGTAGGCGGGGGAACACCGGGGAGCTGTTTTTT. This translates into CASSRRGNTGELFF.

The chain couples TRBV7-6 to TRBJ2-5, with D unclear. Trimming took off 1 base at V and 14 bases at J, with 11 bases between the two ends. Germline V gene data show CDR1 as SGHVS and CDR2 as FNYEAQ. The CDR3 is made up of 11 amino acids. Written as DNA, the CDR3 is TGTGCCAGCAGCTTAGGGACGTCGCCCTACTTC. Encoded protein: CASSLGTSPYF.

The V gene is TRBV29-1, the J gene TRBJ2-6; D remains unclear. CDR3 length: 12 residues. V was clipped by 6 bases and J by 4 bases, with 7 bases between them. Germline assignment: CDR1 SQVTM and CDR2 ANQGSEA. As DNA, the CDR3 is TGCAGCGTGGGATGGGGGGCCAACGTCCTGACTTTC. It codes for CSVGWGANVLTF.

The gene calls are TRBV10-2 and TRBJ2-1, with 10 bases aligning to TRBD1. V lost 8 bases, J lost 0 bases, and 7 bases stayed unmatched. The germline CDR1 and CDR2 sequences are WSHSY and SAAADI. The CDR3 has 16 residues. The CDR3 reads CASLTRTGGSYNEQFF. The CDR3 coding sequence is TGCGCCAGCCTTACCCGGACAGGGGGCTCCTACAATGAGCAGTTCTTC.

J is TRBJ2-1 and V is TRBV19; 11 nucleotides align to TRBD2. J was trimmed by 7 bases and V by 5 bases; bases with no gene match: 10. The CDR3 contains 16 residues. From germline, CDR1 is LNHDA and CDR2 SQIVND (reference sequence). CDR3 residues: CASSVIAGGSYNEQFF. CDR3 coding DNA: TGTGCCAGTAGTGTAATAGCGGGGGGGTCGTATAATGAGCAGTTCTTC.

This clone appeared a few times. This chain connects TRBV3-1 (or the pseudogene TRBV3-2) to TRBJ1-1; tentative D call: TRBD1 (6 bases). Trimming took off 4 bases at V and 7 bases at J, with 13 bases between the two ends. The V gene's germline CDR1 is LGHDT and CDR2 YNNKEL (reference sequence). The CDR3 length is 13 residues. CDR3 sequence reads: CASSLTLTGEAFF. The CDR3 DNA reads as TGTGCCAGCAGCCTCACCCTGACAGGTGAAGCTTTCTTT.

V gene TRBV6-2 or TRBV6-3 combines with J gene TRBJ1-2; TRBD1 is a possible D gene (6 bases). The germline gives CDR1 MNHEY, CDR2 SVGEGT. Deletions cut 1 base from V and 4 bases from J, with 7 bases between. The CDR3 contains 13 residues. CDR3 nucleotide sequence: TGTGCCAGCAGTTACTTGGACAGCTATGGCTACACCTTC. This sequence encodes CASSYLDSYGYTF.

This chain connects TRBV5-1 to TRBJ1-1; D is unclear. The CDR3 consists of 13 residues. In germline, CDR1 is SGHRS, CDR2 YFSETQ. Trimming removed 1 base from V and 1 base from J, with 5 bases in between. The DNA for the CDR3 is TGCGCCAGCAGCTTGACGGGGAACACTGAAGCTTTCTTT. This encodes CASSLTGNTEAFF.

The DNA for the CDR3 is TGTGCCAGCAGTGCGGGGTTTCCTGGAAACACCATATATTTT. Protein sequence: CASSAGFPGNTIYF. The chain combines TRBV2 with TRBJ1-3; no firm D call. The CDR3 spans 14 residues. Germline V gene data show CDR1 as SNHLY and CDR2 as FYNNEI. The germline V and J ends were trimmed by 4 bases and 2 bases, with 9 bases remaining between them.

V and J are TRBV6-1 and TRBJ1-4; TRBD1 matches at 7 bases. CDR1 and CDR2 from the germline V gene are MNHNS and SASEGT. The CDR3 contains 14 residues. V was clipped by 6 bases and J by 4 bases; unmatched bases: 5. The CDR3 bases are TGTGCCAGCAGACAGACAGGGCTTAATGAAAAACTGTTTTTT. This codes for CASRQTGLNEKLFF.

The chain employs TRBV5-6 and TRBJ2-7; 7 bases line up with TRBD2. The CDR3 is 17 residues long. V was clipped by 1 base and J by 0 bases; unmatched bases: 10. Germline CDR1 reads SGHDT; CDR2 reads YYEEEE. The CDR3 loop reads CASSLRLSSGSSYEQYF. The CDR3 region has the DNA TGTGCCAGCAGCTTGAGGTTGAGTAGCGGGTCCTCCTACGAGCAGTACTTC. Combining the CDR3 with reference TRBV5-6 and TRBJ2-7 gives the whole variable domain DAGVTQSPTHLIKTRGQQVTLRCSPKSGHDTVSWYQQALGQGPQFIFQYYEEEERQRGNFPDRFSGHQFPNYSSELNVNALLLGDSALYLCASSLRLSSGSSYEQYFGPGTRLTVT.